The sequence of this T cell receptor beta chain was determined in a study of graft-versus-host responses after intestinal transplantation. As for this clone: Its antigen is still unknown.

Generated by immunoSEQ multiplex PCR, the TCRdb table keeps only in-frame clones and is missing some. Here the sample spans about 120,000 clones, around 95% being singletons. With 6 bases clipped from V and 4 bases from J, the junction kept 4 bases outside the gene matches. CDR1 is MGHRA, CDR2 YSYEKL, per germline. This CDR3 spans 14 amino acids. The sequencing used unstimulated CD8+ T cells sorted from spleen or lymph node cells, collected before intestinal transplant. The chain uses TRBV4-1 and TRBJ1-1; TRBD1 matches at 11 bases. The sequence was collected from a human donor who received an intestinal transplant. CDR3 loop: CASSPGTGGTEAFF. The CDR3 nucleotides read TGCGCCAGCAGTCCCGGGACAGGGGGCACTGAAGCTTTCTTT.